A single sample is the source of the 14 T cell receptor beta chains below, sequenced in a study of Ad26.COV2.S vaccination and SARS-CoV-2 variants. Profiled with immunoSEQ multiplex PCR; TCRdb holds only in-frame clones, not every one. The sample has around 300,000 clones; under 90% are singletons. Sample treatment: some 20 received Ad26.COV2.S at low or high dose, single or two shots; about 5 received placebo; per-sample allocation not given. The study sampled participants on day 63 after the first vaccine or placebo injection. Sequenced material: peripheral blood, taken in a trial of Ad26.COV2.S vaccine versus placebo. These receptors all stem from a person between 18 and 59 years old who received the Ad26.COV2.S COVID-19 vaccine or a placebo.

This CDR3 is CASSPGSGSNQPQHF. CDR3 DNA sequence: TGTGCCAGCTCACCCGGGTCTGGGTCCAATCAGCCCCAGCATTTT. The V call is TRBV18, the J call TRBJ1-5; D not certain. The CDR3 is 15 amino acids. With 3 bases removed from V and 3 bases from J, the gap between germline ends came to 12 bases. Germline V gene data show CDR1 as KGHSH and CDR2 as LQKENI. Looking up the rest from reference TRBV18 and TRBJ1-5 gives the full variable domain: NAGVMQNPRHLVRRRGQEARLRCSPMKGHSHVYWYRQLPEEGLKFMVYLQKENIIDESGMPKERFSAEFPKEGPSILRIQQVVRGDSAAYFCASSPGSGSNQPQHFGDGTRLSIL.

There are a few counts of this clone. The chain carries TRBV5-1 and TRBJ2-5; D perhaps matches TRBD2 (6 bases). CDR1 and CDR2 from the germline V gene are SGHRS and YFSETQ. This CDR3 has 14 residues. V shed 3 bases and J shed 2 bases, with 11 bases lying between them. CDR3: CASSSLAEQETQYF. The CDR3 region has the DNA TGCGCCAGCAGCTCACTAGCAGAACAAGAGACCCAGTACTTC.

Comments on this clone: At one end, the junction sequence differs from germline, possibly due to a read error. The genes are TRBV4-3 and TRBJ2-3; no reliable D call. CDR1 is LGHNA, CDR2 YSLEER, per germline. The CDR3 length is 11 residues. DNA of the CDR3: TGCGCCAGCAGCCAATTTGGGGTCCGGAATTTT. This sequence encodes CASSQFGVRNF.

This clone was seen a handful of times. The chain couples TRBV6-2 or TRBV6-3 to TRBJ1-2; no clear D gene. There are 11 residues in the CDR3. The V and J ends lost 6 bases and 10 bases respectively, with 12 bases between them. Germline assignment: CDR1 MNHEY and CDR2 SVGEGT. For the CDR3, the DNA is TGTGCCAGCAGCCCCCGGGTTGACTACACCTTC. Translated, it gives CASSPRVDYTF.

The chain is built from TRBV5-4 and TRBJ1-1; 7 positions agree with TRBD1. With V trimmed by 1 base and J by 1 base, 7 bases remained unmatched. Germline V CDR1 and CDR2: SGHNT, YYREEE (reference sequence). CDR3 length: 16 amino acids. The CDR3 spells CASSLNTGTANTEAFF. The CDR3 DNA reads TGTGCCAGCAGCTTGAATACCGGGACAGCGAACACTGAAGCTTTCTTT.

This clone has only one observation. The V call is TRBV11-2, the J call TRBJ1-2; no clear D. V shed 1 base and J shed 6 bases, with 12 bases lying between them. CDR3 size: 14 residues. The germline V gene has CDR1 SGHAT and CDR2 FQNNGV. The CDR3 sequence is CASSLGLELHGYTF. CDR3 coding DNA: TGTGCCAGCAGCTTAGGTTTAGAGCTACATGGCTACACCTTC.

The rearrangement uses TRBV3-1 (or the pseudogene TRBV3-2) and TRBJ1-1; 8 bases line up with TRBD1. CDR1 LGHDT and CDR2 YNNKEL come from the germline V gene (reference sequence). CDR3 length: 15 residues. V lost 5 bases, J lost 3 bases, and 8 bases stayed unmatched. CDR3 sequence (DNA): TGTGCCAGCAGCTATTCAGGACAGGGTGACACTGAAGCTTTCTTT. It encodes CASSYSGQGDTEAFF.

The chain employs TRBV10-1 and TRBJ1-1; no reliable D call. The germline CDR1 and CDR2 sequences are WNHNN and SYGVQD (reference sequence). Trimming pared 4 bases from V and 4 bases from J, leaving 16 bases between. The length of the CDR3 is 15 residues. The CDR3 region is CASSAPGAGSTEAFF. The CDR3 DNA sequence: TGCGCCAGCAGTGCCCCGGGAGCCGGGAGCACTGAAGCTTTCTTT.

Here the CDR3 reads CASSYSGGPGETQYF. The CDR3 DNA reads TGTGCCAGCAGTTACTCTGGCGGGCCGGGGGAGACGCAGTATTTT. The V gene is TRBV6-5, the J gene TRBJ2-3, with a possible D match to TRBD2 (6 bases). The V end lost 0 bases, the J end lost 9 bases, and 16 bases lay between the germline ends. Germline loops: CDR1 MNHEY, CDR2 SVGAGI. The CDR3 has 15 amino acids.

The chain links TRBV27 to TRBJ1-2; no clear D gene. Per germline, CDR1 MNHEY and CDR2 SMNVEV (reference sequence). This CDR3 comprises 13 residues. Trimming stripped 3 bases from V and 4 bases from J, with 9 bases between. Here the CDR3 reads CASSFGLSYGYTF. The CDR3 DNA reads TGTGCCAGCAGTTTCGGGCTTTCCTATGGCTACACCTTC.

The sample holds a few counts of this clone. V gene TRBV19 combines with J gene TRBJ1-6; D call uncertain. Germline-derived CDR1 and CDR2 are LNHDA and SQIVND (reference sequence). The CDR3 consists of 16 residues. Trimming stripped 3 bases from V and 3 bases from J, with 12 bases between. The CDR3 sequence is CASSMGLTDYNSPLHF. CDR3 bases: TGTGCCAGTAGTATGGGTTTAACGGACTATAATTCACCCCTCCACTTT. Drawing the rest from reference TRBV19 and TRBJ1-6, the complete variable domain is DGGITQSPKYLFRKEGQNVTLSCEQNLNHDAMYWYRQDPGQGLRLIYYSQIVNDFQKGDIAEGYSVSREKKESFPLTVTSAQKNPTAFYLCASSMGLTDYNSPLHFGNGTRLTVT.

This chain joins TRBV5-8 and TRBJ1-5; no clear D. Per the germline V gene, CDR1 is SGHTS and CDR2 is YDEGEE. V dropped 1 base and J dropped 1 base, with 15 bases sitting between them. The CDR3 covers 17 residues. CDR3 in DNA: TGTGCCAGCAGCTTGATTTGGTCGCCGGTGAGCAATCAGCCCCAGCATTTT. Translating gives CASSLIWSPVSNQPQHF.

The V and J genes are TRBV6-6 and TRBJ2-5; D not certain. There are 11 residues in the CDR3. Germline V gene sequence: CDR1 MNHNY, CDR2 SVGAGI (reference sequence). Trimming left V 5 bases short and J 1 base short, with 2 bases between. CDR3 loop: CASSPQETQYF. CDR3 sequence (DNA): TGTGCCAGCAGTCCCCAAGAGACCCAGTACTTC.

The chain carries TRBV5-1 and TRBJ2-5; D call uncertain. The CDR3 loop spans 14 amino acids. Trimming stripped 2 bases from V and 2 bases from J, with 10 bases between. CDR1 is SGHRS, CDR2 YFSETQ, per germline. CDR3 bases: TGCGCCAGCAGCTTAGTCCCCGCGCAAGAGACCCAGTACTTC. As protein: CASSLVPAQETQYF.